The clone carrying this TCR beta chain occurred once. Measured with immunoSEQ multiplex PCR; TCRdb has only the in-frame clones, and not every one. In the table there are 49,000 or so clones, 94% of which are singletons. Trimming at V came to 1 base and at J to 9 bases, leaving 4 bases not matched to a gene. The CDR3 is 12 amino acids. The V gene's germline CDR1 is GTSNPN and CDR2 SVGIG (reference sequence). The record originates from a study of T cell changes during pregnancy in multiple sclerosis. The sequence came from a female donor with multiple sclerosis, enrolled in a pregnancy study. V is TRBV30 and J is TRBJ1-1, with TRBD1 identical over 8 bases. The sample consisted of CD8+ T cells from peripheral blood mononuclear cells, taken before pregnancy. The CDR3 DNA sequence: TGTGCCTGGAGTGACAGGGGGGCCAAAGCTTTCTTT. Its translation: CAWSDRGAKAFF.